The clone carrying this T cell receptor beta chain has a handful of counts. Its antigen is not identified. Profiling relied on immunoSEQ multiplex PCR, and the TCRdb table lists in-frame clones only, not all of them. The table has tens of thousands of clones, more than 75% seen once. This specimen belongs to a study of OX40 agonist ivuxolimab in advanced cancers. Study-level information: Males comprised 70% to 90% of the group, whose mean age was approximately 60 years (range roughly 20 to 85).

The study, taken as a whole, reports: CD4+ and CD8+ blood T cells expanded clonally by week 6 at 0.1 to 3.0 mg/kg. Normalized T-cell clonal expansion was also low in some nonresponders. With doses of 0.1-3.0 mg/kg, partial responders showed among the lowest clonal expansion.

The sequencing used CD4+ or CD8+ T cells sorted from blood, collected in a trial of the OX40 agonist ivuxolimab. This sequence was found in an adult with an advanced solid tumor such as melanoma, head and neck, liver or kidney cancer.

DNA for the CDR3: TGTGCCAGCTCACCCTCTAAACAGGGGGCAGGGACCCAGTACTTC. As protein: CASSPSKQGAGTQYF. This sequence joins TRBV18 and TRBJ2-5, with TRBD1 matching 9 bases. This CDR3 has 15 amino acids. V shed 3 bases, J shed 7 bases, and the junction held 9 bases outside the gene matches. Germline values: CDR1 KGHSH, CDR2 LQKENI.